Each of the 9 T cell receptor beta chains below was sequenced from the same sample in a study of early T cells in non-severe SARS-CoV-2 infection (dated by TCRdb to about 2021). The method behind the library was 5' RACE. This sample was sequenced with a NextSeq 500. TCRdb reanalyzed the raw reads on its own, using fastp at Q25 for trimming and MiXCR for clone calling, and kept in-frame beta chains. Each record represents a unique CDR3 protein, reported with the most common genes and DNA among its rows. Across this sample there are some 87,000 distinct CDR3 sequences, with 9.5% to 15% seen only once. 1.1% of the sample comes from the top ten. The sequencing sample was made of whole blood. The receptors derive from an adult who was a healthcare worker with PCR-confirmed SARS-CoV-2 infection or an uninfected control (not recorded which).

This chain connects TRBV6-1 to TRBJ1-5, with D unresolved. The V end was cut by 2 bases, the J end by 3 bases, with 17 bases between. Germline-derived CDR1 and CDR2 are MNHNS and SASEGT. The CDR3 is 17 amino acids. The chain's CDR3 is CASSEPDPGGYNQPQHF. In DNA form, the CDR3 reads TGTGCCAGCAGTGAACCAGACCCGGGCGGCTACAATCAGCCCCAGCATTTT.

In this sample, this clonotype turned up a few times. DNA of the CDR3: TGTGCCAGCAGTCCTCAGGGGAATCTGATCACTGAAGCTTTCTTT. Protein: CASSPQGNLITEAFF. The chain recombines TRBV12-3 or TRBV12-4 with TRBJ1-1; weak D call: TRBD1 (6 bases). V was clipped by 5 bases and J by 4 bases, with 17 bases between them. The CDR3 is 15 amino acids.

The sample holds one count of this clonotype. The chain employs TRBV29-1 and TRBJ2-1; perhaps TRBD2 as D (5 bases). The CDR3 contains 12 residues. Germline CDR1 SQVTM, CDR2 ANQGSEA. Trimming removed 6 bases from V and 6 bases from J, with 12 bases in between. This chain's CDR3 is CSVDSAGNEQFF. Written as DNA, the CDR3 is TGCAGCGTCGATTCGGCGGGCAATGAGCAGTTCTTC.

This clonotype has ten or more counts. The gene calls are TRBV2 and TRBJ2-7, with D unresolved. V lost 2 bases and J lost 3, with 14 bases in between. Per the germline V gene, CDR1 is SNHLY and CDR2 is FYNNEI. This CDR3 comprises 15 residues. As DNA, the CDR3 is TGTGCCAGCAGTGAACCCGCTAGGGCAGTCTACGAGCAGTACTTC. Translation: CASSEPARAVYEQYF.

This clonotype came up many times. The rearrangement uses TRBV11-2 and TRBJ2-1; 12 bases are shared with TRBD2. V lost 4 bases to trimming and J lost 7 bases; unmatched junction nucleotides: 5. CDR3 length: 15 residues. Germline loops: CDR1 SGHAT, CDR2 FQNNGV. The CDR3 DNA sequence: TGTGCCAGCAGCTACTCTAGCGGGGGGGCAAATGAGCAGTTCTTC. Its protein is CASSYSSGGANEQFF.

In its sample, this clonotype was seen a few times. This sequence joins TRBV2 and TRBJ2-7, with 9 bases lining up with TRBD1. The V and J ends lost 4 bases and 7 bases, in that order; junction bases with no gene match: 2. CDR3 length equals 12 residues. Germline lookup yields CDR1 SNHLY and CDR2 FYNNEI. The CDR3 loop reads CASSGQGVEQYF. The CDR3 DNA is TGTGCCAGCAGTGGACAGGGGGTTGAGCAGTACTTC.

This clonotype was seen a handful of times. This sequence joins TRBV19 and TRBJ1-5; D unclear. V was pared by 7 bases and J by 0 bases, with 10 bases between. Germline-derived CDR1 and CDR2 are LNHDA and SQIVND (reference sequence). This CDR3 is 14 amino acids long. The CDR3 sequence is CASKKGTSNQPQHF. The CDR3 coding sequence is TGTGCCAGTAAAAAGGGCACTAGCAATCAGCCCCAGCATTTT.

J is TRBJ2-3 and V is TRBV7-2; TRBD2 agrees at 9 bases. This CDR3 is 15 amino acids long. The J segment lost 4 bases and the V segment lost 6 bases, leaving 8 bases of the junction unmatched. The germline gives CDR1 SGHTA, CDR2 FQGNSA. CDR3 DNA: TGTGCCAGCAGACTAGCGGGCATTCGTGCAGATACGCAGTATTTT. It encodes CASRLAGIRADTQYF.

This clonotype was detected ten times or more. V is TRBV18 and J is TRBJ1-5; D may be TRBD1 (5 bases). This CDR3 is 13 amino acids long. CDR1 KGHSH and CDR2 LQKENI come from the germline V gene. Between the trimmed V and J ends, which lost 5 bases and 4 bases, there was a span of 9 bases. This chain's CDR3 is CASSAGRNQPQHF. DNA of the CDR3: TGTGCCAGCTCAGCAGGGAGGAATCAGCCCCAGCATTTT.